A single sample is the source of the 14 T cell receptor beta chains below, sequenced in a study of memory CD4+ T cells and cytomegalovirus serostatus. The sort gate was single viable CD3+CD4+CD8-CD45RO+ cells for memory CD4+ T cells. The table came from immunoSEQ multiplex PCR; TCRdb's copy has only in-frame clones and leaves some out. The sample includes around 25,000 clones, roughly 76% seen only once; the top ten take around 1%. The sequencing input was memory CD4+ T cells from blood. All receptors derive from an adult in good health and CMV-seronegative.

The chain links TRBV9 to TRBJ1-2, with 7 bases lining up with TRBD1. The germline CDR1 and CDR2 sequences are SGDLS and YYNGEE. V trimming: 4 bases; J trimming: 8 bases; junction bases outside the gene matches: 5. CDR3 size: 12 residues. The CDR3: CASSPGGVGYTF. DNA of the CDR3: TGTGCCAGCAGCCCAGGGGGGGTCGGCTACACCTTC.

As DNA, the CDR3 is TGTCCTGGGAGAACGGGCTGCGAACAAAGTCGGGCCAACGTCCTGACTTTC. This encodes CPGRTGCEQSRANVLTF. The chain uses TRBV22-1 and TRBJ2-6. TRBV22-1 is reported as a pseudogene. The CDR3 is made up of 17 amino acids.

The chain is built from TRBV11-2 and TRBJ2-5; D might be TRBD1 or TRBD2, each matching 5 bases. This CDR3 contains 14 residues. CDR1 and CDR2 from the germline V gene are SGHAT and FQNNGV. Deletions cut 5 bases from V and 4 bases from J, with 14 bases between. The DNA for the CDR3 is TGTGCCAGCAGCCCGATACGGGACGGAGAGACCCAGTACTTC. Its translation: CASSPIRDGETQYF.

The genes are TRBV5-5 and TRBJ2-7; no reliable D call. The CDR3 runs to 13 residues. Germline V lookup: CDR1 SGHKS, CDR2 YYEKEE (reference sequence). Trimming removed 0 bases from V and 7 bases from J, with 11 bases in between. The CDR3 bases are TGTGCCAGCAGCTTGGCTACGATAAGGGAGCAGTACTTC. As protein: CASSLATIREQYF.

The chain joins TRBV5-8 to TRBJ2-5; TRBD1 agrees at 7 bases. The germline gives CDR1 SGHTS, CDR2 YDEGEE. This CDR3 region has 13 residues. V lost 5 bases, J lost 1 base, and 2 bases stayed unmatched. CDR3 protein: CASSWDSQETQYF. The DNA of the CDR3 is TGTGCCAGCAGTTGGGACAGCCAAGAGACCCAGTACTTC.

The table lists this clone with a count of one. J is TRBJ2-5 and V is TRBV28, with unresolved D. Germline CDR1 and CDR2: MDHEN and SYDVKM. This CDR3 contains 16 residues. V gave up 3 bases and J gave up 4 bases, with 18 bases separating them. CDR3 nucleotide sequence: TGTGCCAGCAGTTTCCCCGAGACACCCGGCCGAGAGACCCAGTACTTC. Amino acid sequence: CASSFPETPGRETQYF.

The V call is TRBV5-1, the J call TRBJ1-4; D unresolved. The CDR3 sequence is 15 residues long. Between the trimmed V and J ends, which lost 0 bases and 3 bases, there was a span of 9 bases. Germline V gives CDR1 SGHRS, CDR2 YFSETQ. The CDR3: CASSLARNSNEKLFF. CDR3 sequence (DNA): TGCGCCAGCAGCTTGGCGCGAAACTCTAATGAAAAACTGTTTTTT.

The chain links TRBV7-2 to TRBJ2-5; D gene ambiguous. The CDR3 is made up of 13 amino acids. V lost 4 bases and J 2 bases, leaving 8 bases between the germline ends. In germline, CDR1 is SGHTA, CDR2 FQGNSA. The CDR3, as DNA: TGTGCCAGCAGCTATAACCGACAAGAGACCCAGTACTTC. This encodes CASSYNRQETQYF.

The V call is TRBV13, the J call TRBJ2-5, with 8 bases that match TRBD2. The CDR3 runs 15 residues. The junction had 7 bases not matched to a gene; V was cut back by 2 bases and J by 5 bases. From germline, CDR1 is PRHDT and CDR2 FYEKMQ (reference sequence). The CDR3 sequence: CASSLRRGAIETQYF. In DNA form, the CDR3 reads TGTGCCAGCAGCTTAAGGCGGGGGGCCATTGAGACCCAGTACTTC.

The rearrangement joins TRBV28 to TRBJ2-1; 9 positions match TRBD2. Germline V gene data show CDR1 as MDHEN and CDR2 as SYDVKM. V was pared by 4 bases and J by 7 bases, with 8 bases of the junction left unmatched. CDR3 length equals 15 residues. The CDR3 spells CASSSEGLASNEQFF. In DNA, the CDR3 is TGTGCCAGCAGTTCAGAAGGACTAGCGTCAAATGAGCAGTTCTTC.

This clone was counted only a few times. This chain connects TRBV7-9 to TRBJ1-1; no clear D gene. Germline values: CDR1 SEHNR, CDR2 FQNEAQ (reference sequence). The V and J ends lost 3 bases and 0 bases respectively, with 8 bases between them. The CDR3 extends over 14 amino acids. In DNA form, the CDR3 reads TGTGCCAGCAGCTTGACGGAGATGAACACTGAAGCTTTCTTT. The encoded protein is CASSLTEMNTEAFF.

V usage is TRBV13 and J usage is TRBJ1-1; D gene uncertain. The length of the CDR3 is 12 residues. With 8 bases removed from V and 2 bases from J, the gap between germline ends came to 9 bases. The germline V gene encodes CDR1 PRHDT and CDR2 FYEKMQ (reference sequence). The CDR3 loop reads CASGDINTEAFF. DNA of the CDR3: TGTGCCAGCGGCGACATTAACACTGAAGCTTTCTTT. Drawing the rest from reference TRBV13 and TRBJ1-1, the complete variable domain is AAGVIQSPRHLIKEKRETATLKCYPIPRHDTVYWYQQGPGQDPQFLISFYEKMQSDKGSIPDRFSAQQFSDYHSELNMSSLELGDSALYFCASGDINTEAFFGQGTRLTVV.

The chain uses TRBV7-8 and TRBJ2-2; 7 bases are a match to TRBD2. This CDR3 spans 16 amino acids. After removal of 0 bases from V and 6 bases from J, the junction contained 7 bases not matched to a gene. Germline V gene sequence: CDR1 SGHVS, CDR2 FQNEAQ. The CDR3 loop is CASSLARLAEAGELFF. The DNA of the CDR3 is TGTGCCAGCAGCTTAGCGCGACTAGCTGAGGCCGGGGAGCTGTTTTTT.

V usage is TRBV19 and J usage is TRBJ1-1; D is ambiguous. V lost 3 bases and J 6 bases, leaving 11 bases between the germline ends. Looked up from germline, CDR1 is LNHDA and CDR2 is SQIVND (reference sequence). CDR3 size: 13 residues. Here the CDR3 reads CASSILYTPEAFF. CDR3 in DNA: TGTGCCAGTAGTATTCTCTACACCCCTGAAGCTTTCTTT. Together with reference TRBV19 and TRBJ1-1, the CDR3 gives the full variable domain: DGGITQSPKYLFRKEGQNVTLSCEQNLNHDAMYWYRQDPGQGLRLIYYSQIVNDFQKGDIAEGYSVSREKKESFPLTVTSAQKNPTAFYLCASSILYTPEAFFGQGTRLTVV.